The following is a T cell receptor (beta chain) sequence with its context. Its antigen is unknown. Sequencing of TCR beta was undertaken in CD8+ and CD4+ T cells derived from blood. Through negative isolation, CD4+ and CD8+ T cells were obtained, while TEMRA cells were enriched using FACS. This specimen belongs to a study of CD8 T cells in Susac syndrome. Study-level findings and limits: An acknowledgment was made by the study that its TCR sequencing and HLA analysis involved relatively few individuals.

Reverse transcription of roughly 0.5 to 1 ug RNA used random hexamers. Across 54 Vbeta and 13 Jbeta, immunoSEQ multiplex PCR amplified TCR beta CDR3. TCRdb re-analysed the immunoSEQ multiplex PCR reads in MiXCR, keeping a single row per CDR3 protein. The table lists approximately 150,000 distinct CDR3 sequences, about 91% of them singletons. The V gene end was trimmed by 5 bases and the J gene end by 7 bases; junction bases not matched to a gene: 8. Germline V gene lookup returns CDR1 SEHNR and CDR2 FQNEAQ (reference sequence). CDR3 size: 16 residues. The rearrangement uses TRBV7-9 and TRBJ1-6; 10 bases line up with TRBD1. The material sequenced was CD4+ T cells from PBMCs. This clonotype was obtained from a human donor in good health. In nucleotides, the CDR3 is TGTGCCAGCAGCCGTAGTTCGACAGGGGGCAATTCACCCCTCCACTTT. Translating it yields CASSRSSTGGNSPLHF. Based on the CDR3 plus reference TRBV7-9 and TRBJ1-6, the full variable domain is DTGVSQNPRHKITKRGQNVTFRCDPISEHNRLYWYRQTLGQGPEFLTYFQNEAQLEKSRLLSDRFSAERPKGSFSTLEIQRTEQGDSAMYLCASSRSSTGGNSPLHFGNGTRLTVT.